Each of the 15 T cell receptor beta chains below was sequenced from the same sample in a study of T cell responses to AZD1222 COVID-19 vaccine. Libraries were prepared by immunoSEQ multiplex PCR; TCRdb keeps only in-frame clonotypes and omits some of them. In the table there are 90,000 to 120,000 clones, around 90% of which are singletons. The starting material was peripheral blood, obtained 28 days after the second AZD1222 dose. The receptors here all came from an adult who received the AZD1222 COVID-19 vaccine.

This chain connects TRBV11-1 to TRBJ2-7, with D perhaps matching TRBD2 (6 bases). The V end lost 5 bases, the J end lost 2 bases, and 13 bases lay between the germline ends. Germline V lookup: CDR1 SGHAT, CDR2 FQDESV (reference sequence). The CDR3 consists of 14 residues. Written as DNA, the CDR3 is TGTGCCAGCAGCCCCGGGACTGGGGCCTACGAGCAGTACTTC. Translated, it gives CASSPGTGAYEQYF. Supplemented by reference TRBV11-1 and TRBJ2-7, the full variable domain reads EAEVAQSPRYKITEKSQAVAFWCDPISGHATLYWYRQILGQGPELLVQFQDESVVDDSQLPKDRFSAERLKGVDSTLKIQPAELGDSAMYLCASSPGTGAYEQYFGPGTRLTVT.

The chain carries TRBV19 and TRBJ1-5; the D gene is possibly TRBD1 (5 bases). The CDR3 is 16 residues long. V was shortened by 3 bases and J by 7 bases, with 19 bases between the two germline ends. Germline assignment: CDR1 LNHDA and CDR2 SQIVND (reference sequence). CDR3 sequence reads: CASSIQGRARGQPQHF. The CDR3 nucleotides are TGTGCCAGTAGTATCCAGGGTCGGGCGCGGGGGCAGCCCCAGCATTTT.

The chain uses TRBV12-3 or TRBV12-4 and TRBJ1-1, with no clear D. Trimming shortened V by 6 bases and J by 4 bases, and 9 bases separated the two germline ends. The CDR3 runs 12 residues. Written as DNA, the CDR3 is TGTGCCAGCAGCCTGGAGGGCACTGAAGCTTTCTTT. Translating it yields CASSLEGTEAFF.

This clone appeared once. The chain links TRBV19 to TRBJ1-1; D is possibly TRBD1 (6 bases). Trimming pared 7 bases from V and 0 bases from J, leaving 12 bases between. This CDR3 contains 14 residues. Germline CDR1 and CDR2: LNHDA and SQIVND (reference sequence). The CDR3 loop is CASISTGLNTEAFF. DNA of the CDR3: TGTGCCAGTATTTCGACAGGCTTGAACACTGAAGCTTTCTTT.

The V call is TRBV5-1, the J call TRBJ1-1; 10 bases are shared with TRBD1. The CDR3 length is 14 residues. The V gene's germline CDR1 is SGHRS and CDR2 YFSETQ. After removal of 2 bases from V and 7 bases from J, the junction contained 5 bases not matched to a gene. CDR3: CASSFGTGVVEAFF. The CDR3 region has the DNA TGCGCCAGCAGCTTTGGGACAGGGGTGGTTGAAGCTTTCTTT.

This chain joins TRBV5-1 and TRBJ1-2; TRBD1 agrees at 7 bases. Looked up from germline, CDR1 is SGHRS and CDR2 is YFSETQ. The CDR3 totals 15 residues. The trim removed 0 bases at V and 3 bases at J, leaving 5 bases unmatched. The CDR3 sequence is CASSLAPGTDYGYTF. The CDR3 DNA reads as TGCGCCAGCAGCTTGGCACCCGGGACAGACTATGGCTACACCTTC.

CDR3 loop: CASSIRSEYGYTF. The DNA for the CDR3 is TGTGCCAGTAGTATTCGATCCGAGTATGGCTACACCTTC. The rearrangement joins TRBV19 to TRBJ1-2, with D unresolved. This CDR3 region has 13 residues. Trimming removed 3 bases at V and 5 bases at J, with 10 bases between. CDR1 is LNHDA, CDR2 SQIVND, per germline (reference sequence).

V is TRBV7-9 and J is TRBJ2-4; 7 nucleotides align to TRBD1. The CDR3 has 15 amino acids. The germline CDR1 and CDR2 sequences are SEHNR and FQNEAQ (reference sequence). V lost 6 bases and J lost 2; bases outside the gene matches: 7. CDR3 DNA: TGTGCCAGCAGTAGGGGGCAGGGAACCAAAAACATTCAGTACTTC. Translation gives CASSRGQGTKNIQYF.

V is TRBV5-6 and J is TRBJ2-2; tentative D call: TRBD1 (5 bases). This CDR3 is 16 amino acids long. V shed 1 base and J shed 0 bases, with 10 bases lying between them. CDR1 and CDR2 (germline): SGHDT, YYEEEE. In DNA, the CDR3 is TGTGCCAGCAGCTTGAACTCCAGGGCGAACACCGGGGAGCTGTTTTTT. Amino acids: CASSLNSRANTGELFF.

About this clone itself: Other DNA sequences in this sample translate to the same CDR3. The V and J genes are TRBV5-4 and TRBJ1-1, with D possibly being TRBD1 (6 bases). Germline CDR1 and CDR2: SGHNT and YYREEE (reference sequence). The CDR3 extends over 14 amino acids. V lost 3 bases to trimming and J lost 0 bases, with 9 bases between them. The CDR3 protein is CASSSQGMNTEAFF. In DNA, the CDR3 is TGTGCCAGCAGCTCACAGGGTATGAACACTGAAGCTTTCTTT.

This rearrangement joins TRBV2 to TRBJ2-7, with D perhaps matching TRBD1 or TRBD2 (5 bases each). The V end lost 7 bases, the J end lost 6 bases, and 13 bases lay between the germline ends. Germline V gives CDR1 SNHLY, CDR2 FYNNEI. The CDR3 consists of 12 residues. CDR3 DNA sequence: TGTGCCAGCAACTTAGAGAGGGGCGAGCAGTACTTC. Protein product: CASNLERGEQYF.

The rearrangement joins TRBV6-5 to TRBJ2-7; possible D gene TRBD1, 6 bases. Germline CDR1 is MNHEY and CDR2 is SVGAGI. The ends were cut back, 6 bases at V and 7 bases at J, with 13 bases in the middle. The CDR3 consists of 12 residues. CDR3 in amino acids: CASRENRAEQYF. The DNA of the CDR3 is TGTGCCAGCAGGGAGAACAGGGCAGAGCAGTACTTC.

The chain uses TRBV2 and TRBJ1-5, with D possibly TRBD1 on 5 matching bases. Germline V gives CDR1 SNHLY, CDR2 FYNNEI. This CDR3 comprises 16 residues. Trimming removed 3 bases at V and 2 bases at J, with 14 bases between. CDR3 DNA: TGTGCCAGCAGTGACTGGGACCCGGTGGGCAATCAGCCCCAGCATTTT. Amino acids: CASSDWDPVGNQPQHF.

The chain combines TRBV19 with TRBJ2-3, with D possibly being TRBD2 (7 bases). V lost 8 bases and J 3 bases, leaving 21 bases between the germline ends. Germline CDR1 LNHDA, CDR2 SQIVND (reference sequence). The CDR3 spans 16 residues. The CDR3 loop is CASLQRGQWGTDTQYF. Here the CDR3 DNA reads TGTGCCAGTTTACAGCGGGGACAATGGGGAACAGATACGCAGTATTTT.

This clone has a handful of counts. The chain has TRBV7-3 and TRBJ1-6; D might be TRBD1 (5 bases). CDR1 and CDR2 from the germline V gene are SGHTA and FQGTGA. This CDR3 region has 16 residues. Trimming removed 4 bases at V and 8 bases at J, with 18 bases between. The CDR3 region is CASSSAGRGEYSPLHF. CDR3 coding DNA: TGTGCCAGCAGCTCAGCCGGGAGGGGAGAGTATTCACCCCTCCACTTT.